This T cell receptor (beta chain) was retrieved from a study of T cells in localized non-small cell lung cancer. This clone was seen only a few times. Its antigen is not known. The CDR3 spans 14 residues. Trimming removed 6 bases at V and 3 bases at J, with 12 bases between. Germline V gene lookup returns CDR1 SQVTM and CDR2 ANQGSEA. Broader study findings: Because researchers sequenced only one region of the tumor, heterogeneity is still possible. Overall survival was longer when the density of T cells in the blood was higher. A median approximately 59 of the top 100 tumor clones appeared in adjacent lung. The study found T cell clonality highest in uninvolved adjacent lung, above tumor.

Sequencing was performed with immunoSEQ multiplex PCR; in TCRdb, only in-frame clones are kept and a portion is missing. The sample yields tens of thousands of clones, 85% to 90% seen once. This TCR was recovered from a woman between 40 and 69 years old with stage I squamous cell lung carcinoma. The chain carries TRBV29-1 and TRBJ2-6; perhaps TRBD1 as D (7 bases). The sample consisted of peripheral blood, taken before any cancer treatment. For the CDR3, the DNA is TGCAGCGTGCCAGGGGGGATTGGGGCCAACGTCCTGACTTTC. The encoded protein is CSVPGGIGANVLTF.